Only one count was recorded for the clone carrying this TCR beta chain. Profiled with immunoSEQ multiplex PCR; TCRdb holds only in-frame clones, not every one. The data contain several thousand clones, about 85% of them singletons. Germline values: CDR1 SNHLY, CDR2 FYNNEI. V was pared by 9 bases and J by 0 bases, with 5 bases of the junction left unmatched. CDR3 length: 14 residues. The record originates from a study of OX40 agonist ivuxolimab in advanced cancers. Study-wide context: Patients enrolled in dose escalation were diagnosed with hepatocellular carcinoma, melanoma, renal cell or head and neck cancer.

The rearrangement links TRBV2 to TRBJ2-3; TRBD2 aligns across 8 bases. The sample here was CD4+ or CD8+ T cells sorted from blood, taken in a trial of the OX40 agonist ivuxolimab. The receptor's source is an adult with an advanced solid tumor such as melanoma, head and neck, liver or kidney cancer. In DNA form, the CDR3 reads TGTGCCAGACTAGCGGACCAGAGCACAGATACGCAGTATTTT. It is translated as CARLADQSTDTQYF.